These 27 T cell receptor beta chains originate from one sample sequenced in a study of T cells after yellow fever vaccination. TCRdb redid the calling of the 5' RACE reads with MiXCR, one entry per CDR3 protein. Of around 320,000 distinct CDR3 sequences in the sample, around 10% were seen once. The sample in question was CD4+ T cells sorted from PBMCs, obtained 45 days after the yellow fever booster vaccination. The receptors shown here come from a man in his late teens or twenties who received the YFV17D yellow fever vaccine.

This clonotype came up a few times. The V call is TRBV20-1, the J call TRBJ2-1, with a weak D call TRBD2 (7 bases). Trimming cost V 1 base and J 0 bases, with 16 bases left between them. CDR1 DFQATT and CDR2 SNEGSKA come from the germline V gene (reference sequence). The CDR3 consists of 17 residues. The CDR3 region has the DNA TGCAGTGCTAGAGCCGGCCGGGGGGCCCCCTCCTACAATGAGCAGTTCTTC. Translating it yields CSARAGRGAPSYNEQFF.

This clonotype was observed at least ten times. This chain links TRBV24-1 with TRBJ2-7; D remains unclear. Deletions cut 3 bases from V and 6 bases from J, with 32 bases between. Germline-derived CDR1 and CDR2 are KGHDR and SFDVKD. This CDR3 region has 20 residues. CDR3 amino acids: CATSDPHEARGRGGRLEQYF. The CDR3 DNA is TGTGCCACCAGTGATCCACACGAGGCCCGTGGACGAGGCGGCAGGCTCGAGCAGTACTTC.

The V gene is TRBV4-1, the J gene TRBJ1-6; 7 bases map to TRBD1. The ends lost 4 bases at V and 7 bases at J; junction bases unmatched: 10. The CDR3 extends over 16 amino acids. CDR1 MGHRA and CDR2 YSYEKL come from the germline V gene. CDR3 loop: CASSPAGQGVNSPLHF. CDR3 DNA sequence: TGCGCCAGCAGCCCCGCCGGGCAGGGGGTAAATTCACCCCTCCACTTT.

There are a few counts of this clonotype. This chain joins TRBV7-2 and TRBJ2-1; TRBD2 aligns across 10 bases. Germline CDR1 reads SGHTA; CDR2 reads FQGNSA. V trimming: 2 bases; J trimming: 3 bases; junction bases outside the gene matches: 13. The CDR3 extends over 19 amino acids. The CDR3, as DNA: TGTGCCAGCAGCTTATCCCTTTCCAGGACTAGCGGAATCTACAATGAGCAGTTCTTC. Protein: CASSLSLSRTSGIYNEQFF. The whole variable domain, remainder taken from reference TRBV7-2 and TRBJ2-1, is GAGVSQSPSNKVTEKGKDVELRCDPISGHTALYWYRQSLGQGLEFLIYFQGNSAPDKSGLPSDRFSAERTGGSVSTLTIQRTQQEDSAVYLCASSLSLSRTSGIYNEQFFGPGTRLTVL.

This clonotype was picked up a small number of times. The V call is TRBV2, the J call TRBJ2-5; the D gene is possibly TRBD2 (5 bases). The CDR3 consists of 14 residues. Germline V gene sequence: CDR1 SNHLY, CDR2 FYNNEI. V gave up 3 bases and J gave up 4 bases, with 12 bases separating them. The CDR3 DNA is TGTGCCAGCAGTGAGGTCTCAGGAGGAGAGACCCAGTACTTC. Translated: CASSEVSGGETQYF.

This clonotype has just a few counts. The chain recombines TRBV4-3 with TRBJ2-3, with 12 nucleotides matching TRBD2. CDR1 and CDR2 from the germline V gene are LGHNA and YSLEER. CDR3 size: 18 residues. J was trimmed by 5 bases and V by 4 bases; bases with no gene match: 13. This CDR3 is CASSLLPPSGGAIDTQYF. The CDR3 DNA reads TGCGCCAGCAGCCTTCTCCCCCCTAGCGGGGGGGCGATAGATACGCAGTATTTT.

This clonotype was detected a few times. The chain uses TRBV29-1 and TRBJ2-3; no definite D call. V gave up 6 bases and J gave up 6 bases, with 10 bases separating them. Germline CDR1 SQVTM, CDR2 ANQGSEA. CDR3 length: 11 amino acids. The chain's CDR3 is CSVDRGDTQYF. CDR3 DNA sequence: TGCAGCGTAGACCGAGGTGATACGCAGTATTTT.

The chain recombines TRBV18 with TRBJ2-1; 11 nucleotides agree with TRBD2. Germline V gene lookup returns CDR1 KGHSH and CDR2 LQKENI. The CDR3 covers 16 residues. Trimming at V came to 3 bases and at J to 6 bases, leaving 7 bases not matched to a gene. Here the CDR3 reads CASSPSLAGGVNEQFF. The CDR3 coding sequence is TGTGCCAGCTCACCTTCCCTAGCGGGGGGCGTCAATGAGCAGTTCTTC.

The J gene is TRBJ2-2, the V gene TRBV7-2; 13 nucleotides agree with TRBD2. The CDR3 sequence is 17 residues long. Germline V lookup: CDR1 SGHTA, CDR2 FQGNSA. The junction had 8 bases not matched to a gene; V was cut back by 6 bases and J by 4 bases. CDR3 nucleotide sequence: TGTGCCAGCAGATATCGACTAGCGGGGGGCTTCACCGGGGAGCTGTTTTTT. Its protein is CASRYRLAGGFTGELFF. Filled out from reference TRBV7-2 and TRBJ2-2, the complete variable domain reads GAGVSQSPSNKVTEKGKDVELRCDPISGHTALYWYRQSLGQGLEFLIYFQGNSAPDKSGLPSDRFSAERTGGSVSTLTIQRTQQEDSAVYLCASRYRLAGGFTGELFFGEGSRLTVL.

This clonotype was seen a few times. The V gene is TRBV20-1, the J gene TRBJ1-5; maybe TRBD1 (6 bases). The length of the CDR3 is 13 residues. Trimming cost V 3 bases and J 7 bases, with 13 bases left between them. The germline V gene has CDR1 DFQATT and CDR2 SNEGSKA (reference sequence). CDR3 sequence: CSARRGGGQPQHF. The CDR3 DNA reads TGCAGTGCTAGGAGGGGGGGTGGCCAGCCCCAGCATTTT.

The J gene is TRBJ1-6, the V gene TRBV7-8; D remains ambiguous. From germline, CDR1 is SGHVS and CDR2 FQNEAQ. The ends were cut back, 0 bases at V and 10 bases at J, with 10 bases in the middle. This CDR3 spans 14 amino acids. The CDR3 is CASSLAGNYSPLHF. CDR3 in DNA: TGTGCCAGCAGCTTAGCAGGAAATTACTCACCCCTCCACTTT.

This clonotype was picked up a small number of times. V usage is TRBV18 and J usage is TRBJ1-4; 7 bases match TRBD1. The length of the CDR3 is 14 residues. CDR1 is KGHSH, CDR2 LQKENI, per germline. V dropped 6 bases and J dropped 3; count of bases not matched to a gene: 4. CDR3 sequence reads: CASSQTGPNEKLFF. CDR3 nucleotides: TGTGCCAGCTCGCAGACAGGGCCTAATGAAAAACTGTTTTTT.

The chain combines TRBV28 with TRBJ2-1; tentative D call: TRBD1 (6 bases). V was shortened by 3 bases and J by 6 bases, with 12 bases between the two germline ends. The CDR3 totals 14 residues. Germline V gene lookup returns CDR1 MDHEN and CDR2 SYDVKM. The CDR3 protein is CASSLAGALNEQFF. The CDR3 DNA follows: TGTGCCAGCAGTTTGGCAGGGGCACTCAATGAGCAGTTCTTC.

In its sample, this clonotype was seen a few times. CDR3 residues: CASSLQRGGDTQYF. CDR3 DNA: TGCGCCAGCAGCTTACAGCGGGGAGGGGATACGCAGTATTTT. The rearrangement joins TRBV5-1 to TRBJ2-3; 7 nucleotides line up with TRBD2. CDR1 is SGHRS, CDR2 YFSETQ, per germline. The J segment lost 6 bases and the V segment lost 2 bases, leaving 6 bases of the junction unmatched. There are 14 residues in the CDR3.

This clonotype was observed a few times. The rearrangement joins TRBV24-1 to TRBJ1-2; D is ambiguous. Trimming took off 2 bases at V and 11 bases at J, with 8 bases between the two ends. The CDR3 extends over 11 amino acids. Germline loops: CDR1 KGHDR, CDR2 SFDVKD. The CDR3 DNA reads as TGTGCCACCAGTGATTCCTCGTGGTACACCTTC. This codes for CATSDSSWYTF.

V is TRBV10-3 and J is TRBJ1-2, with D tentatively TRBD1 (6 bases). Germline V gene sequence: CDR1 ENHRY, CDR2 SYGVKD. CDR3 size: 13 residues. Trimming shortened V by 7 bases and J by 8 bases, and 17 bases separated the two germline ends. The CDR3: CAITQGIGGGYTF. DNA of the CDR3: TGTGCCATCACCCAGGGGATCGGGGGAGGCTACACCTTC.

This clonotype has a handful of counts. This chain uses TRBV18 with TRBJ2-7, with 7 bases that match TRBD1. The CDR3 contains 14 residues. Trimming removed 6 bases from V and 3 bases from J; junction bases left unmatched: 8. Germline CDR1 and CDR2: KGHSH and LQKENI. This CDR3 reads CASSGQMGFYEQYF. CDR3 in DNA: TGTGCCAGCTCGGGACAGATGGGCTTCTACGAGCAGTACTTC.

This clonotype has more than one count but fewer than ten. CDR3 in amino acids: CASSYSLLGGQGGTGELFF. CDR3 DNA sequence: TGTGCCAGCAGTTACTCGTTACTTGGGGGACAGGGAGGGACCGGGGAGCTGTTTTTT. The genes are TRBV6-5 and TRBJ2-2, with 9 bases aligning to TRBD1. The CDR3 spans 19 residues. Germline trimming cut 0 bases from V and 5 bases from J; bases unmatched to any gene: 13. CDR1 and CDR2 from the germline V gene are MNHEY and SVGAGI.

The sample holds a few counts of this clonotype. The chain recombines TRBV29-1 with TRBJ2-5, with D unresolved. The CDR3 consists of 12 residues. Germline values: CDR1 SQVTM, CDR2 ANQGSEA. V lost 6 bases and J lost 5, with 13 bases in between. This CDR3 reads CSVSQTEETQYF. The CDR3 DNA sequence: TGCAGCGTCTCACAGACGGAGGAGACCCAGTACTTC.

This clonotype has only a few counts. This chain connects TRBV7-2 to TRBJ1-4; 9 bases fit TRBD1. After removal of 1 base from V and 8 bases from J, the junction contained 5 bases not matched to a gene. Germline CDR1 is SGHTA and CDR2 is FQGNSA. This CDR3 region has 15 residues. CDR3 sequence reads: CASSLVWDRDEKLFF. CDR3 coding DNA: TGTGCCAGCAGCTTAGTATGGGACAGGGACGAAAAACTGTTTTTT.

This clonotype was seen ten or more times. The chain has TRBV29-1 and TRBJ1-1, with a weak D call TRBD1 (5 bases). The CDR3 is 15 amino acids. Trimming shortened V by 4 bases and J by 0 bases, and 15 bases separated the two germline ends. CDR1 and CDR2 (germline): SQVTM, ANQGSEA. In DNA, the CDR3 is TGCAGCGTTGGTGGGGGGTGGGGGATGAACACTGAAGCTTTCTTT. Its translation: CSVGGGWGMNTEAFF.

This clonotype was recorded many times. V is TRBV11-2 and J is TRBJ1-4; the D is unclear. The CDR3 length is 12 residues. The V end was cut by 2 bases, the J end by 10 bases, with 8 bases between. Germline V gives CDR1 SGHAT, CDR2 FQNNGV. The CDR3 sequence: CASSLQEGKLFF. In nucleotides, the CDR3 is TGTGCCAGCAGCTTACAGGAGGGAAAACTGTTTTTT.

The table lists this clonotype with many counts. The CDR3 protein is CASSPGQGSNQPQHF. The CDR3 DNA reads as TGTGCCAGCTCACCAGGACAGGGGAGCAATCAGCCCCAGCATTTT. The J gene is TRBJ1-5, the V gene TRBV18; TRBD1 matches at 9 bases. CDR1 is KGHSH and CDR2 is LQKENI in the germline V gene. V was pared by 2 bases and J by 1 base, with 0 bases of the junction left unmatched. The CDR3 extends over 15 amino acids.

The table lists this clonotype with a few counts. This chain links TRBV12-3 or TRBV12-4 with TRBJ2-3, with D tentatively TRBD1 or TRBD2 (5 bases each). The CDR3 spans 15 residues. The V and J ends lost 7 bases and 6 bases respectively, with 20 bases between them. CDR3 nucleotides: TGTGCCAGCACCTGGGGGACCCCAAGTTTGGATACGCAGTATTTT. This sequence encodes CASTWGTPSLDTQYF.

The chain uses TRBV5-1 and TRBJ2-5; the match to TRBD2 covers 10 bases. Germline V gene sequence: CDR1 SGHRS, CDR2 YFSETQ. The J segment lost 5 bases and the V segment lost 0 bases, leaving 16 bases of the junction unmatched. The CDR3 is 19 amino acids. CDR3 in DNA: TGCGCCAGCAGCTTGGGTCTAGCGGGGGCCACGCTCCCGGGGGAGACCCAGTACTTC. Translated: CASSLGLAGATLPGETQYF. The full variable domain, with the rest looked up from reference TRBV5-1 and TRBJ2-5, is KAGVTQTPRYLIKTRGQQVTLSCSPISGHRSVSWYQQTPGQGLQFLFEYFSETQRNKGNFPGRFSGRQFSNSRSEMNVSTLELGDSALYLCASSLGLAGATLPGETQYFGPGTRLLVL.

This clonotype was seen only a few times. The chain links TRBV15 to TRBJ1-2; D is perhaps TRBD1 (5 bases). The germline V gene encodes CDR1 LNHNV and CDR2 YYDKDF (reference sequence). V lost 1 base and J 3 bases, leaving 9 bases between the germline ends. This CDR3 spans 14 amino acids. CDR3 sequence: CATSRAGGYYGYTF. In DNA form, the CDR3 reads TGTGCCACCAGCAGAGCCGGGGGGTACTATGGCTACACCTTC.

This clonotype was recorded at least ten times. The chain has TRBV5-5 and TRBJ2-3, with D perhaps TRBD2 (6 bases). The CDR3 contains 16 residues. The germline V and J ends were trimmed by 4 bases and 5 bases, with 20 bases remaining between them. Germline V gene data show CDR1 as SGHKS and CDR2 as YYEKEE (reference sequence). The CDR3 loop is CASSPGTVLMQDTQYF. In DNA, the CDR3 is TGTGCCAGCAGCCCAGGGACTGTTCTCATGCAAGATACGCAGTATTTT.